This record looks at one TCR beta chain sequence and its context. V was clipped by 1 base and J by 5 bases, with 9 bases between them. This CDR3 has 14 residues. CDR1 is MGHRA, CDR2 YSYEKL, per germline. This sample is part of a study of PD-L1 blockade in urothelial cancer. Study details: Median T cell yield from blood was 120,000 to 150,000.

Method: immunoSEQ multiplex PCR; TCRdb's copy keeps in-frame clones and lacks some. The data show tens of thousands of clones, more than 90% seen once. The sequenced sample was PBMCs, obtained around atezolizumab (anti-PD-L1) treatment. This TCR was sampled from a man in his 60s with urothelial cancer. This chain uses TRBV4-1 with TRBJ2-1; D gene unclear. CDR3 nucleotide sequence: TGCGCCAGCAGCCAAGCTTCAGGAAACAATGAGCAGTTCTTC. Protein product: CASSQASGNNEQFF.